This T cell receptor (beta chain) was retrieved from a study of persistence of HIV-infected CD4 T cells. Points on this clone: Its matching antigen is unknown.

Cells were stimulated nonspecifically with anti-CD3/anti-CD28 magnetic beads. CD4+ T cells upregulating both CD40 ligand and CD69 were sorted as responding cells. Donors were HIV-1-infected adults who began suppressive ART during chronic infection. The immunoSEQ assay was version 4, run in survey mode. Here immunoSEQ multiplex PCR was the method, and the copy in TCRdb shows in-frame clones only, minus some. The table shows around 47,000 clones, with roughly 90% occurring only once. The CDR3 covers 12 residues. V was cut by 6 bases and J by 4 bases, with 9 bases left in between. The V gene's germline CDR1 is MNHNS and CDR2 SASEGT.

The starting material was CD4+ T cells sorted from PBMCs after roughly 18-hour stimulation, obtained from a patient who received antiretroviral therapy. This clonotype originated in an adult man with HIV who was CMV-seropositive. The V and J genes are TRBV6-1 and TRBJ1-2; D not resolved. For the CDR3, the DNA is TGTGCCAGCAGCTCTACACCCTATGGCTACACCTTC. Protein sequence: CASSSTPYGYTF.